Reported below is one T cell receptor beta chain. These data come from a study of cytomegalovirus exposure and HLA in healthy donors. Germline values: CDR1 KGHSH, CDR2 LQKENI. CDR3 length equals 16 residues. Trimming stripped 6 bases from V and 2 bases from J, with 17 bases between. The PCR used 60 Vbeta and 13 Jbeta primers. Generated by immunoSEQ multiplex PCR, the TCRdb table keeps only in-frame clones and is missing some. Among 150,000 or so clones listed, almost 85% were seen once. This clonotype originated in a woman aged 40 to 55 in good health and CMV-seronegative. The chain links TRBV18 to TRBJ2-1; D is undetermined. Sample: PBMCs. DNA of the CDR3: TGTGCCAGCTCCCTAAAGGAGTCACCTACCTACAATGAGCAGTTCTTC. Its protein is CASSLKESPTYNEQFF.